Sequencing of this TCR beta chain was carried out in a study of vaccination and CD4 T cells after COVID-19. About the study: In culture, cells were exposed to overlapping spike peptides from SARS-CoV-2, HCoV-NL63, HCoV-OC43 and HCoV-229E.

CD4+ T cells that had been cultured provided DNA sequenced with the Oncomine TCR Beta short-read assay. Cultured CD4+ T cells yielded the extracted genomic DNA. In TCRdb, the PCR reads were re-called with MiXCR into one record per CDR3 protein. The top ten clones hold about 6% of a sample with about 17,000 distinct CDR3 sequences, 43% of them seen once. The germline V gene encodes CDR1 MNHEY and CDR2 SVGAGI. Trimming removed 2 bases at V and 8 bases at J, with 17 bases between. This CDR3 has 15 amino acids. Treatment specified: approximately 9-day PBMC culture with coronavirus spike peptide pools or control peptides (ViraFEST assay). For ViraFEST, peptide pools expanded antigen-specific T cells, after which the TCRs were sequenced. As to this clonotype: Its cognate antigen is unknown.

The receptor's source is a human donor who had recovered from COVID-19. This chain uses TRBV6-5 with TRBJ2-3, with D tentatively TRBD2 (5 bases). The starting material was CD4+ T cells from blood, cultured in vitro, obtained before SARS-CoV-2 vaccination. CDR3 region: CASSYQELALGTQYF. The CDR3 DNA reads TGTGCCAGCAGTTACCAGGAGCTAGCTTTAGGTACGCAGTATTTT.